The 4 T cell receptor beta chains given below trace back to one sample, sequenced in a study of T cells after yellow fever vaccination. TCRdb recomputed calls from the 5' RACE reads with MiXCR, one row per CDR3 protein. This repertoire shows some 110,000 distinct CDR3 sequences, 8.4% found once; its top ten account for roughly 27%. Specimen: CD8+ T cells sorted from PBMCs, collected 45 days after the yellow fever booster vaccination. These receptors originate from a man aged 25 to 40 who received the YFV17D yellow fever vaccine.

This clonotype appeared a few times. The chain combines TRBV25-1 with TRBJ2-2; 7 bases fit TRBD2. The junction had 6 bases not matched to a gene; V was cut back by 7 bases and J by 4 bases. Germline V gene sequence: CDR1 MGHDK, CDR2 SYGVNS. This CDR3 region has 14 residues. The CDR3 protein is CASIASGPTGELFF. CDR3 sequence (DNA): TGTGCCAGCATAGCTAGCGGCCCCACCGGGGAGCTGTTTTTT.

The chain is built from TRBV30 and TRBJ2-7; no clear D. The CDR3 extends over 12 amino acids. Trimming cost V 1 base and J 3 bases, with 7 bases left between them. Germline CDR1 GTSNPN, CDR2 SVGIG (reference sequence). The CDR3 sequence: CAWSGNLYEQYF. DNA of the CDR3: TGTGCCTGGAGTGGGAACCTCTACGAGCAGTACTTC.

This clonotype was recorded many times. This chain joins TRBV6-2 or TRBV6-3 and TRBJ2-3; D may be TRBD2 (6 bases). Germline assignment: CDR1 MNHEY and CDR2 SVGEGT. This CDR3 is built from 13 residues. V was pared by 7 bases and J by 3 bases, with 11 bases between. The CDR3 loop is CASNGGRTDTQYF. Written as DNA, the CDR3 is TGTGCCAGCAACGGAGGGAGGACAGATACGCAGTATTTT.

This clonotype was counted at least ten times. The V call is TRBV5-6, the J call TRBJ1-1, with 8 bases lining up with TRBD1. The CDR3 is 13 residues long. Looked up from germline, CDR1 is SGHDT and CDR2 is YYEEEE. V trimming: 2 bases; J trimming: 11 bases; junction bases outside the gene matches: 8. The CDR3 coding sequence is TGTGCCAGCAGCTTCGGACAGGGTGGTCTGGCTTTCTTT. Protein product: CASSFGQGGLAFF. The whole variable domain, filled in from reference TRBV5-6 and TRBJ1-1, reads DAGVTQSPTHLIKTRGQQVTLRCSPKSGHDTVSWYQQALGQGPQFIFQYYEEEERQRGNFPDRFSGHQFPNYSSELNVNALLLGDSALYLCASSFGQGGLAFFGQGTRLTVV.